Below, 22 T cell receptor beta chains from the same sample are listed, as sequenced in a study of blood T cell repertoires in COVID-19. The data were produced by immunoSEQ multiplex PCR, yet TCRdb's version contains in-frame clones alone and is incomplete. This sample has about 140,000 clones, with 60% to 80% found just once. Sequencing was carried out using peripheral blood. The receptors come from a man aged 50-60 years with active or convalescent COVID-19.

This chain uses TRBV27 with TRBJ1-2; no firm D call. From germline, CDR1 is MNHEY and CDR2 SMNVEV (reference sequence). The CDR3 totals 14 residues. The germline V and J ends were trimmed by 6 bases and 1 base, with 12 bases remaining between them. CDR3 in amino acids: CASSPLSGNYGYTF. In DNA, the CDR3 is TGTGCCAGCAGCCCTCTGTCCGGTAACTATGGCTACACCTTC.

The rearrangement joins TRBV19 to TRBJ2-3; 10 positions agree with TRBD1. The CDR3 runs 14 residues. Germline V gene lookup returns CDR1 LNHDA and CDR2 SQIVND (reference sequence). J lost 3 bases, V lost 10 bases, and 7 bases had no gene match. CDR3 sequence: CANPDRGQTDTQYF. The CDR3 nucleotides read TGTGCCAACCCCGACAGGGGGCAAACAGATACGCAGTATTTT.

This chain links TRBV11-3 with TRBJ2-2; a possible D gene is TRBD2 (5 bases). In germline, CDR1 is SGHNT, CDR2 YENEEA. Deletions cut 5 bases from V and 6 bases from J, with 22 bases between. This CDR3 has 17 amino acids. The CDR3 is CASSPQHGLLPAGELFF. CDR3 nucleotides: TGTGCCAGCAGCCCCCAGCACGGACTTTTACCCGCCGGGGAGCTGTTTTTT.

V gene TRBV7-9 combines with J gene TRBJ2-7; 8 positions match TRBD2. CDR3 size: 19 residues. Trimming cost V 6 bases and J 6 bases; bases outside gene matches: 25. Germline-derived CDR1 and CDR2 are SEHNR and FQNEAQ (reference sequence). The CDR3 nucleotides read TGTGCCAGCAGGCCGCTGTTCGGGAGGGGCGGGATGGGTACGTTCGAGCAGTACTTC. It yields the protein CASRPLFGRGGMGTFEQYF.

A few counts support this clone. This chain joins TRBV21-1 and TRBJ1-1; TRBD1 was called by the table and not checked on the DNA. TRBV21-1 is an annotated pseudogene. This CDR3 comprises 15 residues. In DNA, the CDR3 is TGTGCCAGCAGCAAAGCTCGGGACAGGGCTGTTGAAGCTTTCTTT. Its protein product is CASSKARDRAVEAFF.

This clone was observed many times. The CDR3 bases are TGTGCCAGCAGCTCCCGGGGAGGCAAAAACATTCAGTACTTC. Its translation is CASSSRGGKNIQYF. This sequence joins TRBV5-4 and TRBJ2-4, with a possible D match to TRBD2 (6 bases). Deletions cut 3 bases from V and 3 bases from J, with 10 bases between. The CDR3 length is 14 residues. Germline loops: CDR1 SGHNT, CDR2 YYREEE (reference sequence).

The gene calls are TRBV7-3 and TRBJ2-7, with 9 nucleotides matching TRBD2. The V gene's germline CDR1 is SGHTA and CDR2 FQGTGA. The trim removed 2 bases at V and 3 bases at J, leaving 2 bases unmatched. CDR3 size: 14 residues. The CDR3 protein is CASSLVAGDYEQYF. CDR3 coding DNA: TGTGCCAGCAGCTTAGTAGCGGGAGACTACGAGCAGTACTTC.

V and J are TRBV27 and TRBJ2-7, with D perhaps TRBD2 (6 bases). The CDR3 has 17 amino acids. V shed 4 bases and J shed 0 bases, with 19 bases lying between them. From germline, CDR1 is MNHEY and CDR2 SMNVEV (reference sequence). The CDR3 loop reads CASSYSPSGSLSYEQYF. CDR3 in DNA: TGTGCCAGCAGTTACTCCCCTTCCGGGAGCCTCTCCTACGAGCAGTACTTC.

J is TRBJ1-6 and V is TRBV19; tentatively, D is TRBD1 (6 bases). The length of the CDR3 is 13 residues. V was clipped by 5 bases and J by 10 bases, with 12 bases between them. The V gene's germline CDR1 is LNHDA and CDR2 SQIVND (reference sequence). CDR3 DNA: TGTGCCAGTAGTGCCGCAGGGGAGTCACCCCTCCACTTT. Amino acids: CASSAAGESPLHF.

This clone was counted a few times. The chain joins TRBV7-2 to TRBJ1-6; D perhaps matches TRBD1 (5 bases). Trimming removed 3 bases at V and 7 bases at J, with 10 bases between. Germline loops: CDR1 SGHTA, CDR2 FQGNSA. The length of the CDR3 is 14 residues. CDR3 amino acids: CASSLGPGNSPLHF. The CDR3, as DNA: TGTGCCAGCAGCTTGGGGCCAGGCAATTCACCCCTCCACTTT.

The chain uses TRBV9 and TRBJ1-2, with D maybe TRBD1 (5 bases). Trimming stripped 0 bases from V and 8 bases from J, with 11 bases between. CDR3 length: 13 amino acids. Germline CDR1 SGDLS, CDR2 YYNGEE. CDR3 sequence reads: CASSVDRGRGYTF. The CDR3 DNA follows: TGTGCCAGCAGCGTAGATAGGGGTAGAGGCTACACCTTC. The variable domain in full, with the rest retrieved from reference TRBV9 and TRBJ1-2, is DSGVTQTPKHLITATGQRVTLRCSPRSGDLSVYWYQQSLDQGLQFLIQYYNGEERAKGNILERFSAQQFPDLHSELNLSSLELGDSALYFCASSVDRGRGYTFGSGTRLTVV.

V gene TRBV23-1 combines with J gene TRBJ2-2; perhaps TRBD2 as D (7 bases). TRBV23-1 has ORF status, its function being uncertain. This CDR3 is 16 amino acids long. V gave up 0 bases and J gave up 9 bases, with 17 bases separating them. The DNA of the CDR3 is TGCGCCAGCAGTCAATCCCCTGGGGGGGCCGAAAGGGAGCTGTTTTTT. Its protein product is CASSQSPGGAERELFF.

The gene calls are TRBV30 and TRBJ2-7; TRBD2 might be the D (6 bases). Trimming pared 3 bases from V and 0 bases from J, leaving 15 bases between. The CDR3 sequence is 15 residues long. Germline V CDR1 and CDR2: GTSNPN, SVGIG (reference sequence). CDR3 DNA: TGTGCCTGGAGAAACCGGGACTTGAGCTCCTACGAGCAGTACTTC. It is translated as CAWRNRDLSSYEQYF.

This chain links TRBV7-3 with TRBJ2-1, with TRBD2 matching 8 bases. V shed 8 bases, J shed 8 bases, and the junction held 14 bases outside the gene matches. CDR3 size: 15 residues. Germline loops: CDR1 SGHTA, CDR2 FQGTGA. CDR3 amino acids: CASAPWAGGADEQFF. CDR3 DNA: TGTGCCAGCGCTCCCTGGGCGGGAGGTGCGGATGAGCAGTTCTTC. Complete variable domain (other parts from reference TRBV7-3 and TRBJ2-1): GAGVSQTPSNKVTEKGKYVELRCDPISGHTALYWYRQSLGQGPEFLIYFQGTGAADDSGLPNDRFFAVRPEGSVSTLKIQRTERGDSAVYLCASAPWAGGADEQFFGPGTRLTVL.

J is TRBJ2-1 and V is TRBV27, with a weak D call TRBD2 (5 bases). The germline CDR1 and CDR2 sequences are MNHEY and SMNVEV (reference sequence). The CDR3 extends over 12 amino acids. The V gene lost 2 bases and the J gene lost 7 bases, with 6 bases spanning the gap. The CDR3 is CASSLRGNEQFF. CDR3 sequence (DNA): TGTGCCAGCAGTTTAAGAGGGAATGAGCAGTTCTTC.

This clone has only a few counts. The rearrangement joins TRBV27 to TRBJ2-1; 9 nucleotides agree with TRBD2. The CDR3 has 13 amino acids. CDR1 MNHEY and CDR2 SMNVEV come from the germline V gene (reference sequence). V shed 6 bases and J 8 bases; nucleotides not matched to a gene: 5. The CDR3 nucleotides are TGTGCCAGCAGATTTAGCGGGAGTCATGAGCAGTTCTTC. Protein sequence: CASRFSGSHEQFF.

About this clone: The junction departs from germline at one end; a sequencing error may be responsible. The V gene is TRBV25-1, the J gene TRBJ1-5; unclear D gene. The CDR3 runs 13 residues. The germline V gene has CDR1 MGHDK and CDR2 SYGVNS. The CDR3 loop is CASSETVYQPQHF. The CDR3 DNA sequence: TGTGCCAGCAGTGAAACCGTCTATCAACCCCAGCATTTT.

V is TRBV28 and J is TRBJ1-4; tentative D call: TRBD1 (5 bases). Germline-derived CDR1 and CDR2 are MDHEN and SYDVKM. The CDR3 covers 12 residues. With 5 bases removed from V and 8 bases from J, the gap between germline ends came to 9 bases. CDR3 region: CASSGAREKLFF. Here the CDR3 DNA reads TGTGCCAGCAGTGGGGCAAGAGAAAAACTGTTTTTT.

The genes are TRBV9 and TRBJ2-1; D is unclear. The CDR3 is 14 amino acids. Germline V gene sequence: CDR1 SGDLS, CDR2 YYNGEE. The V end was cut by 3 bases, the J end by 7 bases, with 14 bases between. The CDR3 sequence: CASSAFLGGNEQFF. The CDR3 nucleotides read TGTGCCAGCAGCGCCTTCCTAGGTGGGAATGAGCAGTTCTTC.

The chain has TRBV21-1 and TRBJ2-6; TRBD1, the table's D call, lacks a check against the DNA. TRBV21-1 is assigned pseudogene status. The CDR3 contains 20 residues. CDR3 sequence (DNA): TGTGCCAGCAGCGAAAAAGTAGGAGGACAGGGGGCCTCTGGGGCCAACGTCCTGACTTTC. This codes for CASSEKVGGQGASGANVLTF.

V usage is TRBV6-5 and J usage is TRBJ2-3; D is perhaps TRBD1 (5 bases). The CDR3 is made up of 15 amino acids. V lost 5 bases and J lost 4, with 16 bases in between. CDR1 and CDR2 (germline): MNHEY, SVGAGI. CDR3 nucleotides: TGTGCCAGCAGTACAGGACCTGGCGGAGCAGATACGCAGTATTTT. Protein product: CASSTGPGGADTQYF.

Ten or more counts support this clone. The chain combines TRBV19 with TRBJ1-3, with no clear D. V gave up 4 bases and J gave up 0 bases, with 13 bases separating them. The CDR3 contains 16 residues. Germline V gives CDR1 LNHDA, CDR2 SQIVND (reference sequence). CDR3 in amino acids: CASSSAEPPSGNTIYF. CDR3 coding DNA: TGTGCCAGTAGTAGTGCGGAGCCTCCCTCTGGAAACACCATATATTTT.